The 4 T cell receptor beta chains given below trace back to one sample, sequenced in a study of T cell responses to AZD1222 COVID-19 vaccine (dated by TCRdb to about 2021). Explained via the paper, the time point label denotes: baseline before first vaccination. Libraries were built with the immunoSEQ multiplex PCR assay. TCRdb obtained this table from immuneACCESS and retained in-frame rearrangements with V and J assigned. These tables miss some clones; where compared with another copy, unresolved V genes account for less than half of the shortfall, and the remainder is unexplained. The sample contains some 120,000 clones, 80% to 90% of them found a single time. The ten largest clones capture 1.5% to 2% of the sample. Material: peripheral blood, obtained on day 0 of AZD1222 vaccination. All receptors derive from an adult in good health.

J is TRBJ1-1 and V is TRBV11-2; D remains unclear. V gave up 3 bases and J gave up 1 base, with 9 bases separating them. The CDR3 contains 14 residues. The germline gives CDR1 SGHAT, CDR2 FQNNGV. The CDR3 sequence is CASSFPSGNTEAFF. The DNA for the CDR3 is TGTGCCAGCAGCTTCCCATCTGGGAACACTGAAGCTTTCTTT.

This clone showed up just once. The chain joins TRBV11-1 to TRBJ2-2, with D unresolved. CDR1 is SGHAT and CDR2 is FQDESV in the germline V gene (reference sequence). Between the trimmed V and J ends, which lost 1 base and 4 bases, there was a span of 10 bases. This CDR3 is 15 amino acids long. CDR3 in amino acids: CASSLVGYTTGELFF. The DNA for the CDR3 is TGTGCCAGCAGCTTAGTCGGGTACACCACCGGGGAGCTGTTTTTT. Full variable domain (remainder filled in from reference TRBV11-1 and TRBJ2-2): EAEVAQSPRYKITEKSQAVAFWCDPISGHATLYWYRQILGQGPELLVQFQDESVVDDSQLPKDRFSAERLKGVDSTLKIQPAELGDSAMYLCASSLVGYTTGELFFGEGSRLTVL.

V and J are TRBV7-2 and TRBJ1-3; the D is unclear. This CDR3 region has 15 residues. Germline V gene sequence: CDR1 SGHTA, CDR2 FQGNSA. V was clipped by 2 bases and J by 7 bases, with 15 bases between them. CDR3 amino acids: CASSLSGYGGNTIYF. Here the CDR3 DNA reads TGTGCCAGCAGCTTATCCGGCTACGGTGGGAACACCATATATTTT.

This chain uses TRBV29-1 with TRBJ1-2, with D unresolved. Trimming removed 3 bases from V and 1 base from J, with 6 bases in between. The CDR3 extends over 12 amino acids. The germline CDR1 and CDR2 sequences are SQVTM and ANQGSEA. CDR3 sequence: CSVDGYNYGYTF. In DNA, the CDR3 is TGCAGCGTTGACGGGTATAACTATGGCTACACCTTC.